The rows below give T cell receptor beta chains drawn from one sample of a study of blood T cells in healthy people across ages. TCRdb redid the calling of the 5' RACE reads with MiXCR, one entry per CDR3 protein. Among some 920,000 distinct CDR3 sequences, roughly 51% were seen once, and the ten largest hold 20% to 25%. Specimen: blood. These receptors were taken from a woman aged 55-69 years in good health. Both conserved end residues are part of each CDR3. Each record gives: D gene, clone size, J gene, V gene, CDR3 DNA, CDR3 protein. D genes are given only for firm matches. Expanded clones are given a class, and other clones once, few, many or no size at all.

d_gene: NA; abundance: NA; j_gene: TRBJ2-1; v_gene: TRBV20-1; CDR3nt: TGCAGTGCTGCACCCACAGGGTACGGGCGGGGAGAGCAGTTCTTC; CDR3aa: CSAAPTGYGRGEQFF
d_gene: NA; abundance: NA; j_gene: TRBJ2-7; v_gene: TRBV19; CDR3nt: TGTGCCAGTAGTATAGGTGGAGGACTCGAGCAGTACTTC; CDR3aa: CASSIGGGLEQYF
d_gene: NA; abundance: once; j_gene: TRBJ2-7; v_gene: TRBV12-3/TRBV12-4; CDR3nt: TGTGCCGGCAGTTTACAGCTAAGTCCCGAGCAGTACTTC; CDR3aa: CAGSLQLSPEQYF
d_gene: TRBD1; abundance: NA; j_gene: TRBJ1-1; v_gene: TRBV12-3/TRBV12-4; CDR3nt: TGTGCCAGCAGCCAAACAGGGGAGGGGATGAACACTGAAGCTTTCTTT; CDR3aa: CASSQTGEGMNTEAFF
d_gene: TRBD2; abundance: NA; j_gene: TRBJ2-5; v_gene: TRBV18; CDR3nt: TGTGCCAGCTCACCGGCTAGCGGAACGCAAGAGACCCAGTACTTC; CDR3aa: CASSPASGTQETQYF
d_gene: NA; abundance: NA; j_gene: TRBJ2-7; v_gene: TRBV12-3/TRBV12-4; CDR3nt: TGTGCCAGCAGTTCCAGCTTTCCGGTCGAGCAGTACTTC; CDR3aa: CASSSSFPVEQYF
d_gene: TRBD1; abundance: NA; j_gene: TRBJ2-3; v_gene: TRBV6-1; CDR3nt: TGTGCCAGCCTCACGGACAGGGAAGCGACAGATACGCAGTATTTT; CDR3aa: CASLTDREATDTQYF
d_gene: NA; abundance: NA; j_gene: TRBJ2-5; v_gene: TRBV4-1; CDR3nt: TGTGCCAGCAGCCATGGTGGGAGAGAGTACCAAGAGACCCAGTACTTC; CDR3aa: CASSHGGREYQETQYF
d_gene: NA; abundance: NA; j_gene: TRBJ2-7; v_gene: TRBV4-2; CDR3nt: TGTGCCAGCAGCCAAGCTGGGGCAACCTACAATGAGCAGTACTTC; CDR3aa: CASSQAGATYNEQYF
d_gene: NA; abundance: few; j_gene: TRBJ2-3; v_gene: TRBV5-1; CDR3nt: TGCGCCAGCAGCTTGGGTGTTAGTTCAGCTGATACGCAGTATTTT; CDR3aa: CASSLGVSSADTQYF
d_gene: NA; abundance: NA; j_gene: TRBJ2-1; v_gene: TRBV29-1; CDR3nt: TGCAGCGTTGGGGGGGGCGGAATCAATGAGCAGTTCTTC; CDR3aa: CSVGGGGINEQFF
d_gene: NA; abundance: NA; j_gene: TRBJ2-5; v_gene: TRBV20-1; CDR3nt: TGCAGTGCTAATTCAGGGGGGCAAGAGACCCAGTACTTC; CDR3aa: CSANSGGQETQYF
d_gene: TRBD2; abundance: few; j_gene: TRBJ2-1; v_gene: TRBV18; CDR3nt: TGTGCCAGCTCACCCAAACTAGCGGGAGGGTCCTCCTACAATGAGCAGTTCTTC; CDR3aa: CASSPKLAGGSSYNEQFF
d_gene: TRBD2; abundance: NA; j_gene: TRBJ2-3; v_gene: TRBV15; CDR3nt: TGTGCCACCAACAGAGATGGACTAGCGGGAGTTGCTACGCAGTATTTT; CDR3aa: CATNRDGLAGVATQYF
d_gene: NA; abundance: NA; j_gene: TRBJ2-7; v_gene: TRBV7-6; CDR3nt: TGTGCCAGCAGCGACATCGCCTACGAGCAGTACTTC; CDR3aa: CASSDIAYEQYF
d_gene: NA; abundance: NA; j_gene: TRBJ1-1; v_gene: TRBV29-1; CDR3nt: TGCAGCGTTGCTCCTCCGGGAATTACTGAAGCTTTCTTT; CDR3aa: CSVAPPGITEAFF
d_gene: NA; abundance: NA; j_gene: TRBJ2-2; v_gene: TRBV20-1; CDR3nt: TGCAGTGCTCAAGGAGTTACCGGGGAGCTGTTTTTT; CDR3aa: CSAQGVTGELFF
d_gene: NA; abundance: many; j_gene: TRBJ1-1; v_gene: TRBV7-2; CDR3nt: TGTGCCAGCAGCCCGCGATCGGGGCTCACTGAAGCTTTCTTT; CDR3aa: CASSPRSGLTEAFF
d_gene: NA; abundance: NA; j_gene: TRBJ1-2; v_gene: TRBV2; CDR3nt: TGTGCCAGCAGTAGGTGGTATGGCTACACCTTC; CDR3aa: CASSRWYGYTF
d_gene: NA; abundance: NA; j_gene: TRBJ1-1; v_gene: TRBV20-1; CDR3nt: TGCAGTGCTCGCGAGCCCCAAACAGGGAAGTCAAAAGCTTTCTTT; CDR3aa: CSAREPQTGKSKAFF
d_gene: NA; abundance: NA; j_gene: TRBJ2-3; v_gene: TRBV25-1; CDR3nt: TGTGCCAGTACTCCCAAGGGACCAGCGGGCACAGATACGCAGTATTTT; CDR3aa: CASTPKGPAGTDTQYF
d_gene: TRBD1; abundance: NA; j_gene: TRBJ2-3; v_gene: TRBV14; CDR3nt: TGTGCCAGCAGCCAGCACTACAGGGGGCAAAGTCCGACAGATACGCAGTATTTT; CDR3aa: CASSQHYRGQSPTDTQYF
d_gene: TRBD2; abundance: few; j_gene: TRBJ2-1; v_gene: TRBV28; CDR3nt: TGTGCCAGCACCCGAGGACTAGCGGGCGGGTATGAGCAGTTCTTC; CDR3aa: CASTRGLAGGYEQFF
d_gene: TRBD1; abundance: NA; j_gene: TRBJ2-7; v_gene: TRBV9; CDR3nt: TGTGCCAGCAGCCCCCAAGGACAGGGTATTTCCTACGAGCAGTACTTC; CDR3aa: CASSPQGQGISYEQYF
d_gene: TRBD1; abundance: once; j_gene: TRBJ2-1; v_gene: TRBV6-1; CDR3nt: TGTGCCAGCAGTCCGACAGGGTACTACAATGAGCAGTTCTTC; CDR3aa: CASSPTGYYNEQFF
d_gene: TRBD1; abundance: NA; j_gene: TRBJ2-3; v_gene: TRBV4-3; CDR3nt: TGCGCCAGCAGTCCTGCCGACAGGGATGGGACAGATACGCAGTATTTT; CDR3aa: CASSPADRDGTDTQYF
d_gene: NA; abundance: NA; j_gene: TRBJ2-5; v_gene: TRBV20-1; CDR3nt: TGCAGTGCTACCCTTAACCAAGAGACCCAGTACTTC; CDR3aa: CSATLNQETQYF
d_gene: NA; abundance: NA; j_gene: TRBJ1-2; v_gene: TRBV6-5; CDR3nt: TGTGCCAGCAGTGACATTCCAGGCTATGGCTACACCTTC; CDR3aa: CASSDIPGYGYTF
d_gene: NA; abundance: once; j_gene: TRBJ2-3; v_gene: TRBV10-2; CDR3nt: TGCGCCAGCAGTGTCCTCTTCACAGATACGCAGTATTTT; CDR3aa: CASSVLFTDTQYF
d_gene: TRBD2; abundance: NA; j_gene: TRBJ2-5; v_gene: TRBV19; CDR3nt: TGTGCCAGTAGTATGCGTGGGGTCGGAACTAGCGGGAGCCTCTATGAGCAGTACTTC; CDR3aa: CASSMRGVGTSGSLYEQYF
d_gene: TRBD1; abundance: NA; j_gene: TRBJ2-5; v_gene: TRBV24-1; CDR3nt: TGTGCCACCAGTGAGCCGGGACAGGCCAGGGAGACCCAGTACTTC; CDR3aa: CATSEPGQARETQYF
d_gene: NA; abundance: NA; j_gene: TRBJ1-2; v_gene: TRBV12-3/TRBV12-4; CDR3nt: TGTGCCAGCAGTGGACGGTCCTATGGCTACACCTTC; CDR3aa: CASSGRSYGYTF
d_gene: NA; abundance: NA; j_gene: TRBJ2-6; v_gene: TRBV7-6; CDR3nt: TGTGCCAGCAGCTTAGACCTTAGGGCAGTCCGACACTCTGGGGCCAACGTCCTGACTTTC; CDR3aa: CASSLDLRAVRHSGANVLTF
d_gene: NA; abundance: NA; j_gene: TRBJ2-5; v_gene: TRBV6-6; CDR3nt: TGTGCCAGCAGTCCCCGGGCTATCCAAGAGACCCAGTACTTC; CDR3aa: CASSPRAIQETQYF
d_gene: NA; abundance: NA; j_gene: TRBJ2-2; v_gene: TRBV25-1; CDR3nt: TGTGCCAGCAGAGAGCGACTCACCGGGGAGCTGTTTTTT; CDR3aa: CASRERLTGELFF
d_gene: NA; abundance: NA; j_gene: TRBJ2-5; v_gene: TRBV7-2; CDR3nt: TGTGCCAGCAGTGACGGGACCGCAAGGACCCAGTACTTC; CDR3aa: CASSDGTARTQYF
d_gene: NA; abundance: few; j_gene: TRBJ1-1; v_gene: TRBV7-2; CDR3nt: TGTGCCAGCAGCTTAGCGAGGGGGGACGAAGCTTTCTTT; CDR3aa: CASSLARGDEAFF
d_gene: NA; abundance: NA; j_gene: TRBJ2-7; v_gene: TRBV6-5; CDR3nt: TGTGCCAGCAGTTACCGGCACCGGGACTTCTTAGTCTCCTACGAGCAGTACTTC; CDR3aa: CASSYRHRDFLVSYEQYF
d_gene: NA; abundance: few; j_gene: TRBJ2-5; v_gene: TRBV4-1; CDR3nt: TGCGCCAGCAGCCAAGGATTCACGGAGACCCAGTACTTC; CDR3aa: CASSQGFTETQYF
d_gene: NA; abundance: NA; j_gene: TRBJ2-1; v_gene: TRBV7-4; CDR3nt: TGTGCCAGCAGATCACTAGGGGATGAGCAGTTCTTC; CDR3aa: CASRSLGDEQFF
d_gene: NA; abundance: few; j_gene: TRBJ2-1; v_gene: TRBV10-3; CDR3nt: TGTGCCATCAGTGGAGATAACAATGAGCAGTTCTTC; CDR3aa: CAISGDNNEQFF
d_gene: NA; abundance: NA; j_gene: TRBJ2-5; v_gene: TRBV28; CDR3nt: TGTGCCAGCCGCCGGGCTAACCAAGAGACCCAGTACTTC; CDR3aa: CASRRANQETQYF
d_gene: TRBD2; abundance: NA; j_gene: TRBJ2-4; v_gene: TRBV30; CDR3nt: TGTGCCTGGAGTGTAACTAGCGGAGACTTAGCCAAAAACATTCAGTACTTC; CDR3aa: CAWSVTSGDLAKNIQYF
d_gene: NA; abundance: few; j_gene: TRBJ1-4; v_gene: TRBV7-9; CDR3nt: TGTGCCAGCAGCCCATCGACCCTGGACCGGGCCGGGGAAAAACTGTTTTTT; CDR3aa: CASSPSTLDRAGEKLFF